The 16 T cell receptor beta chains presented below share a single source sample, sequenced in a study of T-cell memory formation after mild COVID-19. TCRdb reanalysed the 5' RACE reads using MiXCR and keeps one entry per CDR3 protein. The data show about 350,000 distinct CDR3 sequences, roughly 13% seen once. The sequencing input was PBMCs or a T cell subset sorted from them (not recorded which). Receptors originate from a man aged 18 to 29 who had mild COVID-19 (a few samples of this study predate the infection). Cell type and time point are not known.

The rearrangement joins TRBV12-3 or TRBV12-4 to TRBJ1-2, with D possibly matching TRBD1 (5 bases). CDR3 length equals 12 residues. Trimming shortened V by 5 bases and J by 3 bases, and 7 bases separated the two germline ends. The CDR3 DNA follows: TGTGCCAGCAGTCGGGACGACTATGGCTACACCTTC. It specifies CASSRDDYGYTF.

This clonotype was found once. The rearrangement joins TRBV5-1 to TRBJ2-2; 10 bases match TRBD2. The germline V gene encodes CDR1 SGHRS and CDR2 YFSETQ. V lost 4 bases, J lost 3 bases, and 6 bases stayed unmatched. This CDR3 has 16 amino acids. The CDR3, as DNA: TGCGCCAGCAGCCCCGCTAGCGGGGGACACACCGGGGAGCTGTTTTTT. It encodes CASSPASGGHTGELFF.

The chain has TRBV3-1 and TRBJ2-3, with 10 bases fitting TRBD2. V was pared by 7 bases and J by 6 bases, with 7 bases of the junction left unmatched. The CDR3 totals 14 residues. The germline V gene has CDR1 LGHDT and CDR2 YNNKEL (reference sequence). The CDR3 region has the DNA TGTGCCAGCAAAAGCGGGGGGGCATTGGATACGCAGTATTTT. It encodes CASKSGGALDTQYF.

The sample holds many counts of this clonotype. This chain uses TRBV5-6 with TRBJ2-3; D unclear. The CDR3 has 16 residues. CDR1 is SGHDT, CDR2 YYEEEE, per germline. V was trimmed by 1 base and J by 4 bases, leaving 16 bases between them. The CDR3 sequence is CASSLMNYAVPDTQYF. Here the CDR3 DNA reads TGTGCCAGCAGCTTGATGAACTACGCGGTCCCAGATACGCAGTATTTT.

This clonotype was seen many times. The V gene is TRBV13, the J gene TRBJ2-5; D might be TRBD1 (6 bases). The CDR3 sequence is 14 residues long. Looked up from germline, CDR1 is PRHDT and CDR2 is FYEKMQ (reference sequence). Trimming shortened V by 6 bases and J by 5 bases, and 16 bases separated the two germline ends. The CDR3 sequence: CASSRRTERETQYF. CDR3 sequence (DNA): TGTGCCAGCAGTCGCCGGACAGAGAGGGAGACCCAGTACTTC.

This chain's CDR3 is CASSPLGGRTDTQYF. CDR3 sequence (DNA): TGTGCCAGCAGCCCCCTCGGGGGGAGGACAGATACGCAGTATTTT. The V and J genes are TRBV6-6 and TRBJ2-3, with 7 nucleotides matching TRBD2. Trimming removed 6 bases from V and 3 bases from J; junction bases left unmatched: 9. CDR1 is MNHNY and CDR2 is SVGAGI in the germline V gene (reference sequence). This CDR3 comprises 15 residues.

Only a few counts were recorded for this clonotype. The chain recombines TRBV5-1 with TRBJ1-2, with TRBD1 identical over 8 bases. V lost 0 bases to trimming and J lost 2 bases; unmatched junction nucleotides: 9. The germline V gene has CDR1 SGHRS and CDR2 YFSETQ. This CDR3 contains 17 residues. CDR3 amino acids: CASSLEVGDRNNYGYTF. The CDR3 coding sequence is TGCGCCAGCAGCTTGGAGGTAGGGGACAGGAACAACTATGGCTACACCTTC.

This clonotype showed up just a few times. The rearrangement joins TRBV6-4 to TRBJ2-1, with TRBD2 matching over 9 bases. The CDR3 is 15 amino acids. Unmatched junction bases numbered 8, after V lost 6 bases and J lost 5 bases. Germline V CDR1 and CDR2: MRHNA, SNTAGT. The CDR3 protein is CASSAGLASHNEQFF. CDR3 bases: TGTGCCAGCAGCGCGGGACTAGCATCCCACAATGAGCAGTTCTTC.

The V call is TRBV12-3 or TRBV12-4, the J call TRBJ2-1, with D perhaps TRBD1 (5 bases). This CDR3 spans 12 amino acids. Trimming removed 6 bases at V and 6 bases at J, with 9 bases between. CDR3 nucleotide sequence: TGTGCCAGCAGCCCAGGGTTCAATGAGCAGTTCTTC. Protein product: CASSPGFNEQFF.

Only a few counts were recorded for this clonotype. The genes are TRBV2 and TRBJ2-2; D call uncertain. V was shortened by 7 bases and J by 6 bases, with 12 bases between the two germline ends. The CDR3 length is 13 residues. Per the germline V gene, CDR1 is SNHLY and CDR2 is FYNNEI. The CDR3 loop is CASIPILPGELFF. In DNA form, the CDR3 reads TGTGCCAGCATCCCGATTTTACCCGGGGAGCTGTTTTTT.

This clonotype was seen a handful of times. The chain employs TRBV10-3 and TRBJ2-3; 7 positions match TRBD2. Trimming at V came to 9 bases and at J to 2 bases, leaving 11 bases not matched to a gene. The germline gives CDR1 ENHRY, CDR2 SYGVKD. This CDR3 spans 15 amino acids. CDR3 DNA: TGTGCCATGGGGAGTACGGGGGGAGCCACAGATACGCAGTATTTT. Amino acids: CAMGSTGGATDTQYF.

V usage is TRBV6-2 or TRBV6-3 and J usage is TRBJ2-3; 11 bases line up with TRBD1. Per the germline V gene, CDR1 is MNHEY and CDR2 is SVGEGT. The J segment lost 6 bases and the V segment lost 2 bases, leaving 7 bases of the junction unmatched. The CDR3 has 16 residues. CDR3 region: CASSYGGQGEVDTQYF. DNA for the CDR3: TGTGCCAGCAGTTACGGGGGACAGGGGGAGGTGGATACGCAGTATTTT.

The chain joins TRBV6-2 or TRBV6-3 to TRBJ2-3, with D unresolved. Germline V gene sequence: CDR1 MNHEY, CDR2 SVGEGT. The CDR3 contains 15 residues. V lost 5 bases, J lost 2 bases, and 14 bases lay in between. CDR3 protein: CASSGLGLITDTQYF. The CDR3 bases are TGTGCCAGCAGTGGCCTCGGGCTAATCACAGATACGCAGTATTTT.

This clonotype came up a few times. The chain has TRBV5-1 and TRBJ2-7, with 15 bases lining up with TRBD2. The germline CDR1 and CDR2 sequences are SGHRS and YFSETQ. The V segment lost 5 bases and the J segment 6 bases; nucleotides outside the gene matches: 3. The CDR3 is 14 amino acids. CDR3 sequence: CASRSGLAGGEQYV. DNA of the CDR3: TGCGCCAGCAGGTCGGGACTAGCGGGGGGCGAGCAGTACGTC.

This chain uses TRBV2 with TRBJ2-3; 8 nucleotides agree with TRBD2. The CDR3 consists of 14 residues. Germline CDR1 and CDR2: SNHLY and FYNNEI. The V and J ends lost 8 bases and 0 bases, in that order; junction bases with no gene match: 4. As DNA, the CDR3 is TGTGCCAGCGGGGGACTAGTCAGCACAGATACGCAGTATTTT. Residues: CASGGLVSTDTQYF. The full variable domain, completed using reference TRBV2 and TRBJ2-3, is EPEVTQTPSHQVTQMGQEVILRCVPISNHLYFYWYRQILGQKVEFLVSFYNNEISEKSEIFDDQFSVERPDGSNFTLKIRSTKLEDSAMYFCASGGLVSTDTQYFGPGTRLTVL.

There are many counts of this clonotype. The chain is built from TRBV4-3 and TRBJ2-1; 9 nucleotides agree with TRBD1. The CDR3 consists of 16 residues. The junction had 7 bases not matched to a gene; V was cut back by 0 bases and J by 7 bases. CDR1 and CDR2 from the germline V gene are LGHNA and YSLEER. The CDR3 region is CASSQDQGQGPNEQFF. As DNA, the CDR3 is TGCGCCAGCAGCCAAGACCAAGGACAGGGGCCAAATGAGCAGTTCTTC.